This T cell receptor (beta chain) was profiled in a study of T-cell reconstitution after alpha-beta-depleted transplantation in children. Broader study findings: Some patients' high day-60 TCRbeta diversity was attributed to recipient cells surviving conditioning. Several hundred rapidly expanded clones from non-depleted graft cells reportedly supplied alpha-beta T cells about two months post-transplant. One year post-transplant, T-cell counts and diversity were largely derived from T cells produced anew.

For this clonotype: Its antigen remains unknown.

A TCRbeta library incorporating unique molecular identifiers was prepared. Each CDR3 protein is one row after TCRdb ran MiXCR on the PCR reads. The sample lists about 980,000 distinct CDR3 sequences; under 30% were seen once. Trimming pared 2 bases from V and 10 bases from J, leaving 21 bases between. The germline gives CDR1 LGHNA, CDR2 YNFKEQ. The length of the CDR3 is 16 residues. The V call is TRBV4-2, the J call TRBJ2-1; D might be TRBD2 (6 bases). This material consisted of PBMCs, mostly from graft donor cells, taken 360 days after TCRalphabeta/CD19-depleted stem cell transplant. The sequence derives from a boy younger than two who had a stem cell transplant for SCID, so the T cells may come from the graft donor. CDR3: CASSQPRDWTSNEQFF. The CDR3, as DNA: TGTGCCAGCAGCCAACCCCGGGACTGGACAAGCAACGAGCAGTTCTTC.